The 25 T cell receptor beta chains reported below all come from one sample, sequenced in a study of CD8 T cells in ankylosing spondylitis. In TCRdb, the 5' RACE reads were re-called with MiXCR into one record per CDR3 protein. The data contain roughly 240,000 distinct CDR3 sequences, under 35% of them singletons. Sequences were obtained from blood, either unsorted or a sorted T cell fraction (not recorded which). The receptors derive from a male donor with ankylosing spondylitis or in good health (not recorded which).

To note about this clonotype: The junction differs from germline at one of its ends, possibly a read error. The chain couples TRBV5-1 to TRBJ2-5; perhaps D is TRBD1 or TRBD2 (5 bases each). The germline V gene has CDR1 SGHRS and CDR2 YFSETQ. This CDR3 is built from 12 residues. CDR3 DNA sequence: TGCGCCAGCAGCTACCTTCTGGGGACCCAGTATTTC. This gives the protein CASSYLLGTQYF.

The table lists this clonotype with many counts. J is TRBJ2-7 and V is TRBV4-2; TRBD2 aligns across 10 bases. The CDR3 runs 15 residues. With 1 base clipped from V and 1 base from J, the junction kept 1 base outside the gene matches. CDR1 and CDR2 from the germline V gene are LGHNA and YNFKEQ. CDR3 nucleotide sequence: TGTGCCAGCAGCCAAGGACTAGCGGGTTCCTACGAGCAGTACTTC. Amino acid sequence: CASSQGLAGSYEQYF.

This chain links TRBV20-1 with TRBJ2-7; D uncertain. The CDR3 runs to 10 residues. V was trimmed by 5 bases and J by 5 bases, leaving 7 bases between them. Per the germline V gene, CDR1 is DFQATT and CDR2 is SNEGSKA (reference sequence). CDR3 amino acids: CSAGSDEQYF. Written as DNA, the CDR3 is TGCAGTGCTGGTTCGGACGAGCAGTACTTC.

This sequence joins TRBV6-1 and TRBJ1-1, with D hard to call. Germline V gene lookup returns CDR1 MNHNS and CDR2 SASEGT. V was clipped by 6 bases and J by 4 bases, with 15 bases between them. There are 14 residues in the CDR3. DNA of the CDR3: TGTGCCAGCAGCCTAGGACCCGAGGGCACTGAAGCTTTCTTT. It codes for CASSLGPEGTEAFF.

The rearrangement links TRBV20-1 to TRBJ2-5, with D unclear. The CDR3 is made up of 11 amino acids. Per the germline V gene, CDR1 is DFQATT and CDR2 is SNEGSKA (reference sequence). The germline V and J ends were trimmed by 6 bases and 4 bases, with 9 bases remaining between them. The chain's CDR3 is CSATIIETQYF. In DNA form, the CDR3 reads TGCAGTGCCACCATCATAGAGACCCAGTACTTC.

V gene TRBV20-1 combines with J gene TRBJ2-3; 8 positions match TRBD2. This CDR3 has 15 amino acids. Germline CDR1 is DFQATT and CDR2 is SNEGSKA (reference sequence). The chain's CDR3 is CRVLAGYHPTDTQYF. The CDR3 region has the DNA TGCAGAGTCCTAGCGGGCTATCACCCCACAGATACGCAGTATTTT.

The CDR3 protein is CASSPRTGPVHIQYF. The CDR3, as DNA: TGTGCCAGCAGTCCCCGGACAGGGCCTGTCCACATTCAGTACTTC. The rearrangement uses TRBV12-3 or TRBV12-4 and TRBJ2-4; the match to TRBD1 covers 8 bases. After removal of 5 bases from V and 8 bases from J, the junction contained 11 bases not matched to a gene. There are 15 residues in the CDR3.

There are a few counts of this clonotype. V is TRBV2 and J is TRBJ2-5, with D tentatively TRBD1 (6 bases). Trimming cost V 3 bases and J 5 bases, with 19 bases left between them. The CDR3 contains 16 residues. Germline CDR1 and CDR2: SNHLY and FYNNEI. Here the CDR3 DNA reads TGTGCCAGCAGTGACGTATGGGGGCGAGAATGGGAGACCCAGTACTTC. Translating gives CASSDVWGREWETQYF.

This clonotype was counted a few times. The chain has TRBV7-6 and TRBJ1-2; 11 bases are a match to TRBD1. Germline loops: CDR1 SGHVS, CDR2 FNYEAQ. V shed 1 base and J 4 bases; nucleotides not matched to a gene: 2. The CDR3 runs 15 residues. CDR3 region: CASSLEGTGGYGYTF. The CDR3, as DNA: TGTGCCAGCAGCTTAGAAGGGACAGGGGGCTATGGCTACACCTTC.

This clonotype was counted between two and nine times. The chain carries TRBV5-1 and TRBJ2-1; 9 bases align to TRBD1. J was trimmed by 5 bases and V by 5 bases; bases with no gene match: 5. Germline-derived CDR1 and CDR2 are SGHRS and YFSETQ. The CDR3 spans 14 residues. CDR3 sequence (DNA): TGCGCCAGCAGAGGGACAGGGAGACACAATGAGCAGTTCTTC. This codes for CASRGTGRHNEQFF.

This clonotype was counted between two and nine times. The chain links TRBV20-1 to TRBJ2-3; a weak D match, TRBD2 (6 bases). In germline, CDR1 is DFQATT, CDR2 SNEGSKA (reference sequence). This CDR3 has 15 amino acids. Trimming cost V 1 base and J 1 base, with 12 bases left between them. DNA for the CDR3: TGCAGTGCTAGAGTCTCTAGCGTTGGCACAGATACGCAGTATTTT. Its protein is CSARVSSVGTDTQYF.

The genes are TRBV18 and TRBJ2-2; no clear D gene. V shed 1 base and J shed 6 bases, with 12 bases lying between them. This CDR3 has 15 residues. CDR1 and CDR2 from the germline V gene are KGHSH and LQKENI. This CDR3 is CASSPRGSAAGELFF. In DNA form, the CDR3 reads TGTGCCAGCTCACCACGAGGATCGGCGGCCGGGGAGCTGTTTTTT.

V usage is TRBV10-3 and J usage is TRBJ2-4; D is possibly TRBD2 (7 bases). CDR1 is ENHRY and CDR2 is SYGVKD in the germline V gene. The CDR3 is 16 amino acids. Trimming left V 0 bases short and J 4 bases short, with 13 bases between. The chain's CDR3 is CAISESEGRGKNIQYF. The CDR3, as DNA: TGTGCCATCAGTGAGTCGGAGGGGAGGGGGAAAAACATTCAGTACTTC.

This clonotype was seen only a few times. The chain couples TRBV7-2 to TRBJ1-5; weak D call: TRBD1 (5 bases). The CDR3 has 14 residues. Trimming cost V 2 bases and J 12 bases, with 17 bases left between them. Germline lookup yields CDR1 SGHTA and CDR2 FQGNSA. DNA for the CDR3: TGTGCCAGCAGCTTACTTCCGACAACAGGTCTCCAGCATTTT. Residues: CASSLLPTTGLQHF.

V is TRBV20-1 and J is TRBJ2-7; tentative D call: TRBD1 (6 bases). From germline, CDR1 is DFQATT and CDR2 SNEGSKA (reference sequence). CDR3 length: 13 amino acids. Trimming took off 8 bases at V and 3 bases at J, with 17 bases between the two ends. CDR3 loop: CSFSDRYLYEQYF. CDR3 DNA sequence: TGCAGTTTTTCAGACAGGTATCTCTACGAGCAGTACTTC.

This clonotype was picked up a small number of times. V gene TRBV10-3 combines with J gene TRBJ2-3; D not resolved. V lost 0 bases to trimming and J lost 4 bases, with 5 bases between them. This CDR3 contains 13 residues. CDR1 and CDR2 from the germline V gene are ENHRY and SYGVKD. The CDR3 bases are TGTGCCATCAGTGAGTCAGCCTCAGATACGCAGTATTTT. Translation gives CAISESASDTQYF.

The rearrangement uses TRBV6-1 and TRBJ2-1; 10 bases map to TRBD1. V lost 0 bases, J lost 16 bases, and 6 bases stayed unmatched. Germline lookup yields CDR1 MNHNS and CDR2 SASEGT. CDR3 length: 13 residues. CDR3 region: CASSEAPGTGEFF. In DNA form, the CDR3 reads TGTGCCAGCAGTGAAGCGCCAGGGACAGGGGAATTCTTC.

The V and J genes are TRBV5-1 and TRBJ1-1; 9 nucleotides line up with TRBD1. The CDR3 has 14 residues. Trimming removed 4 bases from V and 6 bases from J; junction bases left unmatched: 7. Germline CDR1 reads SGHRS; CDR2 reads YFSETQ. CDR3 loop: CASSPGQGGAEAFF. The CDR3 DNA reads as TGCGCCAGCAGCCCGGGACAGGGTGGGGCTGAAGCTTTCTTT.

At least ten counts were recorded for this clonotype. The gene calls are TRBV12-3 or TRBV12-4 and TRBJ2-1; maybe TRBD2 (5 bases). The CDR3 consists of 12 residues. Trimming removed 6 bases from V and 5 bases from J, with 8 bases in between. CDR3 coding DNA: TGTGCCAGCAGCTTGGGAGACAATGAGCAGTTCTTC. Its protein product is CASSLGDNEQFF.

This clonotype was seen ten or more times. The rearrangement joins TRBV20-1 to TRBJ1-2, with D unclear. CDR3 length equals 13 residues. The V and J ends lost 3 bases and 2 bases respectively, with 10 bases between them. Looked up from germline, CDR1 is DFQATT and CDR2 is SNEGSKA (reference sequence). The CDR3 coding sequence is TGCAGTGCTAGTTTTGAAACCAACTATGGCTACACCTTC. Amino acids: CSASFETNYGYTF.

V and J are TRBV12-3 or TRBV12-4 and TRBJ2-7, with D unclear. This CDR3 comprises 12 residues. Trimming took 5 bases from V and 2 from J, leaving 7 bases between them. CDR3 protein: CASSPSPYEQYF. In DNA form, the CDR3 reads TGTGCCAGCAGTCCTTCGCCCTACGAGCAGTACTTC.

This clonotype came up a few times. V gene TRBV6-5 combines with J gene TRBJ2-7; TRBD1 aligns across 7 bases. The CDR3 is 13 residues long. Germline V gene lookup returns CDR1 MNHEY and CDR2 SVGAGI. V trimming: 2 bases; J trimming: 7 bases; junction bases outside the gene matches: 5. CDR3 in DNA: TGTGCCAGCAGTTACCGACAGGGCCAAGAGCAGTACTTC. Amino acid sequence: CASSYRQGQEQYF.

This chain connects TRBV12-3 or TRBV12-4 to TRBJ2-3; 10 bases line up with TRBD1. J lost 6 bases, V lost 6 bases, and 15 bases had no gene match. The length of the CDR3 is 17 residues. This CDR3 is CASRSPGGTGDGDTQYF. CDR3 nucleotide sequence: TGTGCCAGCAGGTCCCCGGGGGGGACAGGGGATGGGGATACGCAGTATTTT.

The chain combines TRBV12-3 or TRBV12-4 with TRBJ2-2; the D is unclear. The CDR3 is 15 amino acids. Trimming removed 7 bases at V and 0 bases at J, with 12 bases between. The CDR3 is CASKGTNTNTGELFF. The DNA of the CDR3 is TGTGCCAGCAAGGGTACAAATACGAACACCGGGGAGCTGTTTTTT.

The rearrangement uses TRBV24-1 and TRBJ2-4; D gene ambiguous. Germline CDR1 KGHDR, CDR2 SFDVKD. V lost 5 bases, J lost 16 bases, and 8 bases lay in between. This CDR3 has 9 residues. CDR3: CATSARGYF. Written as DNA, the CDR3 is TGTGCCACCAGTGCTCGAGGATACTTC.